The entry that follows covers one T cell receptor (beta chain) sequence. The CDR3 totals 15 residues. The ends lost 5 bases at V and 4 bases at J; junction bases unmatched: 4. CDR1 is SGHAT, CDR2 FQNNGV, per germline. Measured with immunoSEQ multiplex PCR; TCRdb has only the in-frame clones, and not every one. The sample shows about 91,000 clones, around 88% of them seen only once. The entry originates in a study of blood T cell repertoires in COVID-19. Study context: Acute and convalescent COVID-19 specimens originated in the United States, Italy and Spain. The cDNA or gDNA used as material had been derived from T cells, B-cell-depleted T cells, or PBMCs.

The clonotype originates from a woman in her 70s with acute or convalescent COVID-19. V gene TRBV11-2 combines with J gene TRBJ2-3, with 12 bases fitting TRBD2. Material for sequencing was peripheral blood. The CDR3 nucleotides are TGTGCCAGCAGCCGCGGGACTAGCGGGCCAGATACGCAGTATTTT. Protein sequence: CASSRGTSGPDTQYF. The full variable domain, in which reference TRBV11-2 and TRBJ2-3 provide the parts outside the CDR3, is EAGVAQSPRYKIIEKRQSVAFWCNPISGHATLYWYQQILGQGPKLLIQFQNNGVVDDSQLPKDRFSAERLKGVDSTLKIQPAKLEDSAVYLCASSRGTSGPDTQYFGPGTRLTVL.